This T cell receptor beta chain was captured by sequencing in a study of blood T cell repertoires in COVID-19. Data came from immunoSEQ multiplex PCR; TCRdb stores just in-frame clones and leaves some out. The sample yields 100,000 to 150,000 clones, approximately 91% seen once. V dropped 10 bases and J dropped 1; count of bases not matched to a gene: 9. CDR3 length equals 15 residues. The V gene's germline CDR1 is LNHDA and CDR2 SQIVND (reference sequence). The material sequenced was peripheral blood. The source is a woman of 80 years or more with acute or convalescent COVID-19. V gene TRBV19 combines with J gene TRBJ1-5, with 8 bases lining up with TRBD1. Here the CDR3 DNA reads TGTGCCACACACTCACAGGGGGGCAGCAATCAGCCCCAGCATTTT. Protein product: CATHSQGGSNQPQHF. The full variable domain, completed using reference TRBV19 and TRBJ1-5, is DGGITQSPKYLFRKEGQNVTLSCEQNLNHDAMYWYRQDPGQGLRLIYYSQIVNDFQKGDIAEGYSVSREKKESFPLTVTSAQKNPTAFYLCATHSQGGSNQPQHFGDGTRLSIL.